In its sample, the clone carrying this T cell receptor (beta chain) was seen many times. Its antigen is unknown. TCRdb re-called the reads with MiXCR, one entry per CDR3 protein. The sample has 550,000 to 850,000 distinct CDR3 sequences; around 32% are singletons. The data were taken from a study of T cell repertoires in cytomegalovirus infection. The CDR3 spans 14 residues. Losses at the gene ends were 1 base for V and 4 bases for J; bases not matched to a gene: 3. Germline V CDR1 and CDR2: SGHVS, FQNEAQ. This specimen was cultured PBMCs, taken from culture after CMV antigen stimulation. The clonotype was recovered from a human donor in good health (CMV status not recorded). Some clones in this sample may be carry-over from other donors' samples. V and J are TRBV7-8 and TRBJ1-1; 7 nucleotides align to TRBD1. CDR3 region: CASSLGRGSTEAFF. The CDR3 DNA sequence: TGTGCCAGCAGCTTAGGCAGGGGGAGCACTGAAGCTTTCTTT.